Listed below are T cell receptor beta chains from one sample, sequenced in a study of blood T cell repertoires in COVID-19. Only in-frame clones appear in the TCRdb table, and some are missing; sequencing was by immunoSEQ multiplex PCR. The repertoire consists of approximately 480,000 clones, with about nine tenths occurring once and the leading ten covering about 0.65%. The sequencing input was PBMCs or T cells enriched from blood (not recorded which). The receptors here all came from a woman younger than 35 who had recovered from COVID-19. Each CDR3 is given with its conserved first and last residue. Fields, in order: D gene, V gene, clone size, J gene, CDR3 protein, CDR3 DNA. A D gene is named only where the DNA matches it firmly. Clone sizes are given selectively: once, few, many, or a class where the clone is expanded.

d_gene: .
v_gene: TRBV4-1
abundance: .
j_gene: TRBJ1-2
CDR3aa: CASSQDRTSPTRGYTF
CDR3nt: TGCGCCAGCAGCCAAGACCGGACTTCCCCAACGCGGGGCTACACCTTC

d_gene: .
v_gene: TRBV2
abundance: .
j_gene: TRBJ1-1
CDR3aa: CASSEEQANTEAFF
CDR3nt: TGTGCCAGCAGTGAAGAACAGGCGAACACTGAAGCTTTCTTT

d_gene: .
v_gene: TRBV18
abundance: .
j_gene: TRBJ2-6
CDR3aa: CASSPGRLSGANVLTF
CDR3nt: TGTGCCAGCTCACCGGGCAGGCTCTCTGGGGCCAACGTCCTGACTTTC

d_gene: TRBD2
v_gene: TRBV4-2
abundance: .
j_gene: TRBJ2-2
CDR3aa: CASSQDISRLAGTSGGTGELFF
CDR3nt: TGTGCCAGCAGCCAAGATATTAGCCGGCTAGCGGGGACATCGGGAGGTACCGGGGAGCTGTTTTTT

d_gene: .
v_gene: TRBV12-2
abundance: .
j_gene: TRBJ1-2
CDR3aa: CASRLEGRGQGANNYGYTF
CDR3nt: TGTGCAAGTCGCTTAGAAGGAAGGGGACAGGGGGCTAATAACTATGGCTACACCTTC

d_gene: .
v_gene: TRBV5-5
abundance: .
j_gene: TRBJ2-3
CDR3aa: CASSPFGDTTDTQYF
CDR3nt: TGTGCCAGCAGCCCTTTTGGGGACACCACAGATACGCAGTATTTT

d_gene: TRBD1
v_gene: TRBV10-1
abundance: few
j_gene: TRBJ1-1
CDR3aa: CASSEAGGITEAFF
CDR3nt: TGCGCCAGCAGTGAGGCAGGGGGAATCACTGAAGCTTTCTTT

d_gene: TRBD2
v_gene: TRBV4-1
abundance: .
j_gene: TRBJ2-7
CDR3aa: CASSQGGLASRTGEQYF
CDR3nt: TGCGCCAGCAGCCAAGGGGGACTAGCCTCGAGAACCGGCGAGCAGTACTTC

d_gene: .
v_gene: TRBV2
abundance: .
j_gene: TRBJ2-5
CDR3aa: CASSVSRQETQYF
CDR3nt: TGTGCCAGCAGTGTATCCAGACAAGAGACCCAGTACTTC

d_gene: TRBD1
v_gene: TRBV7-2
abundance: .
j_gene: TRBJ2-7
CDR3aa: CASSGQGTTYEQYF
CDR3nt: TGTGCCAGCAGCGGACAGGGTACGACCTACGAGCAGTACTTC

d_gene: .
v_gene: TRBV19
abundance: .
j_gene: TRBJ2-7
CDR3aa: CASSIAQGTYEQYF
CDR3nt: TGTGCCAGTAGTATTGCCCAGGGGACCTACGAGCAGTACTTC

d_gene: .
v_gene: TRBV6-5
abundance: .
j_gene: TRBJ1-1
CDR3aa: CASSRGQPNTEAFF
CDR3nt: TGTGCCAGCAGCCGCGGACAGCCGAACACTGAAGCTTTCTTT